Described below is a single TCR beta chain sequence and its context. The data were taken from a study of shared clonotypes between healthy human individuals. The investigators split CD4+ cells into a CD45RA+ naive subset and a CD45RA-negative memory subset. Trimming removed 4 bases at V and 6 bases at J, with 13 bases between. The CDR3 is 13 residues long. CDR1 is SGHDN, CDR2 FVKESK, per germline. TCRdb keeps only in-frame clones here, not all; method: immunoSEQ multiplex PCR. This table has over 850,000 clones, more than 75% appearing once. The chain is built from TRBV14 and TRBJ2-7; a possible D gene is TRBD1 (5 bases). The sample was memory CD4+ T cells from PBMCs. Noted subset: CD45RA-negative fraction. This TCR derives from a man between 18 and 29 years old in good health. Some clones in this sample may be carry-over from other donors' samples. The CDR3 DNA sequence: TGTGCCAGCAGCCCAAGTGCAGGGCCCGAGCAGTACTTC. Translating gives CASSPSAGPEQYF.